These 22 T cell receptor beta chains share one sample of origin, sequenced in a study of T-cell reconstitution after alpha-beta-depleted transplantation in children. The TCRbeta library incorporated unique molecular identifiers. TCRdb re-called the PCR reads through MiXCR, storing one row per CDR3 protein. The sample shows about 600,000 distinct CDR3 sequences, 23% of them seen only once. The sample in question was PBMCs, mostly from graft donor cells, obtained 360 days after TCRalphabeta/CD19-depleted stem cell transplant. These receptors came from a boy under two years old who had a stem cell transplant for acute myeloid leukemia, so the T cells may come from the graft donor.

The chain is built from TRBV5-1 and TRBJ2-7; possibly TRBD1 for D (9 bases). Deletions cut 4 bases from V and 3 bases from J, with 17 bases between. Germline lookup yields CDR1 SGHRS and CDR2 YFSETQ. The CDR3 has 15 amino acids. CDR3 nucleotides: TGCGCCAGCAGCGGCGGGGGGACAGGGAACTACGAGCAGTACTTC. Translating gives CASSGGGTGNYEQYF.

A few counts support this clonotype. The chain joins TRBV12-3 or TRBV12-4 to TRBJ2-2, with TRBD1 matching 8 bases. The ends lost 4 bases at V and 5 bases at J; junction bases unmatched: 3. The CDR3 covers 14 residues. CDR3 residues: CASSWTGSTGELFF. The CDR3 region has the DNA TGTGCCAGCAGTTGGACAGGGAGTACCGGGGAGCTGTTTTTT.

The V and J genes are TRBV6-1 and TRBJ1-2, with 8 bases lining up with TRBD1. The germline V gene encodes CDR1 MNHNS and CDR2 SASEGT. CDR3 length: 15 amino acids. V trimming: 7 bases; J trimming: 4 bases; junction bases outside the gene matches: 11. CDR3 amino acids: CASIAPDREAYGYTF. The CDR3 DNA follows: TGTGCCAGCATTGCCCCGGACAGGGAAGCCTATGGCTACACCTTC.

This clonotype was counted at least ten times. The V gene is TRBV29-1, the J gene TRBJ1-1; a weak D match, TRBD1 (5 bases). Germline CDR1 is SQVTM and CDR2 is ANQGSEA. V was pared by 5 bases and J by 0 bases, with 10 bases between. CDR3 length: 13 amino acids. The CDR3 protein is CSVRGLMNTEAFF. In DNA form, the CDR3 reads TGCAGCGTTCGGGGACTGATGAACACTGAAGCTTTCTTT.

This clonotype was detected only a few times. This chain joins TRBV15 and TRBJ2-1, with D hard to call. Trimming pared 1 base from V and 4 bases from J, leaving 8 bases between. Germline lookup yields CDR1 LNHNV and CDR2 YYDKDF (reference sequence). The CDR3 runs 14 residues. CDR3 DNA sequence: TGTGCCACCAGCAGAGTCGACTTTTACAATGAGCAGTTCTTC. This codes for CATSRVDFYNEQFF.

This clonotype has ten or more counts. V gene TRBV27 combines with J gene TRBJ2-2; the D is unclear. Germline CDR1 MNHEY, CDR2 SMNVEV (reference sequence). The germline V and J ends were trimmed by 3 bases and 0 bases, with 8 bases remaining between them. The CDR3 runs 15 residues. CDR3 sequence (DNA): TGTGCCAGCAGTTTTGATTGGACGAACACCGGGGAGCTGTTTTTT. It translates to CASSFDWTNTGELFF.

This chain connects TRBV7-9 to TRBJ2-1, with a tentative D call TRBD1 (6 bases). The germline CDR1 and CDR2 sequences are SEHNR and FQNEAQ (reference sequence). The CDR3 is 16 amino acids. V was cut by 5 bases and J by 0 bases, with 14 bases left in between. This CDR3 is CASSRDQGSSYNEQFF. The CDR3 DNA reads TGTGCCAGCAGCCGCGATCAGGGGAGCTCCTACAATGAGCAGTTCTTC.

The CDR3 here is CSASSQEELQETQYF. The DNA for the CDR3 is TGCAGTGCTAGTAGCCAGGAGGAGCTTCAAGAGACCCAGTACTTC. V is TRBV20-1 and J is TRBJ2-5; D may be TRBD2 (5 bases). V lost 3 bases and J 2 bases, leaving 16 bases between the germline ends. The V gene's germline CDR1 is DFQATT and CDR2 SNEGSKA (reference sequence). The CDR3 consists of 15 residues.

The chain links TRBV6-5 to TRBJ2-1; 8 bases agree with TRBD2. Losses at the gene ends were 0 bases for V and 9 bases for J; bases not matched to a gene: 7. Germline V lookup: CDR1 MNHEY, CDR2 SVGAGI. This CDR3 has 15 residues. The chain's CDR3 is CASSYSTGGTGEQFF. The CDR3 nucleotides are TGTGCCAGCAGTTACTCGACGGGGGGGACGGGTGAGCAGTTCTTC.

This clonotype was observed a few times. This chain uses TRBV7-2 with TRBJ2-7, with D uncertain. Trimming pared 2 bases from V and 4 bases from J, leaving 3 bases between. Germline V gives CDR1 SGHTA, CDR2 FQGNSA. CDR3 length: 11 amino acids. The CDR3 DNA is TGTGCCAGCAGCTTAATATACGAGCAGTACTTC. Residues: CASSLIYEQYF.

Only a few counts were recorded for this clonotype. Relative to the germline gene, one junction end is altered; a read error may explain this. The chain has TRBV12-3 or TRBV12-4 and TRBJ1-2; D call uncertain. The CDR3 is 11 residues long. CDR3 residues: CASISNDGYTF. The CDR3 region has the DNA TGTGCCAGCATCTCTAACGATGGCTACACCTTC.

V and J are TRBV6-5 and TRBJ2-5; 11 nucleotides match TRBD1. The length of the CDR3 is 18 residues. The V gene end was trimmed by 2 bases and the J gene end by 5 bases; junction bases not matched to a gene: 13. Germline V CDR1 and CDR2: MNHEY, SVGAGI. DNA of the CDR3: TGTGCCAGCAGTTACGGGACAGGGGGAGAATGGGATAGGGAGACCCAGTACTTC. This gives the protein CASSYGTGGEWDRETQYF.

The genes are TRBV7-3 and TRBJ2-5; 9 nucleotides agree with TRBD2. The ends lost 5 bases at V and 5 bases at J; junction bases unmatched: 12. From germline, CDR1 is SGHTA and CDR2 FQGTGA. This CDR3 has 16 residues. In nucleotides, the CDR3 is TGTGCCAGCAGCCCACTAACGGGCGGGGGGGGTGAGACCCAGTACTTC. Its translation is CASSPLTGGGGETQYF. The whole variable domain, filled in from reference TRBV7-3 and TRBJ2-5, reads GAGVSQTPSNKVTEKGKYVELRCDPISGHTALYWYRQSLGQGPEFLIYFQGTGAADDSGLPNDRFFAVRPEGSVSTLKIQRTERGDSAVYLCASSPLTGGGGETQYFGPGTRLLVL.

This clonotype was seen only a few times. The genes are TRBV3-1 and TRBJ2-7, with 9 bases that match TRBD1. The length of the CDR3 is 16 residues. The V gene's germline CDR1 is LGHDT and CDR2 YNNKEL (reference sequence). The J segment lost 3 bases and the V segment lost 0 bases, leaving 6 bases of the junction unmatched. CDR3 nucleotides: TGTGCCAGCAGCCAAGATAGGAGGACAGGGGTCTACGAGCAGTACTTC. This gives the protein CASSQDRRTGVYEQYF.

V gene TRBV4-2 combines with J gene TRBJ2-7; D could derive from TRBD1 or TRBD2 (5 bases each). The germline CDR1 and CDR2 sequences are LGHNA and YNFKEQ. This CDR3 spans 14 amino acids. With 4 bases removed from V and 3 bases from J, the gap between germline ends came to 13 bases. The CDR3 here is CASSPGTASYEQYF. For the CDR3, the DNA is TGTGCCAGCAGCCCCGGGACGGCGAGCTACGAGCAGTACTTC.

This clonotype was seen repeatedly, ten times or more. V usage is TRBV7-2 and J usage is TRBJ1-1; D not certain. Germline CDR1 is SGHTA and CDR2 is FQGNSA. Trimming left V 1 base short and J 3 bases short, with 6 bases between. The CDR3 loop spans 13 amino acids. CDR3 loop: CASSLVSDTEAFF. The CDR3 nucleotides read TGTGCCAGCAGCTTAGTCTCAGACACTGAAGCTTTCTTT.

The chain combines TRBV7-9 with TRBJ1-2, with D possibly TRBD1 on 5 matching bases. V was trimmed by 0 bases and J by 8 bases, leaving 13 bases between them. The CDR3 extends over 14 amino acids. Germline V gives CDR1 SEHNR, CDR2 FQNEAQ (reference sequence). The CDR3 DNA is TGTGCCAGCAGCTTAGCACACCAGGGAGGAGGCTACACCTTC. Amino acid sequence: CASSLAHQGGGYTF. The variable domain in full, with the rest retrieved from reference TRBV7-9 and TRBJ1-2, is DTGVSQNPRHKITKRGQNVTFRCDPISEHNRLYWYRQTLGQGPEFLTYFQNEAQLEKSRLLSDRFSAERPKGSFSTLEIQRTEQGDSAMYLCASSLAHQGGGYTFGSGTRLTVV.

The rearrangement uses TRBV4-2 and TRBJ2-1; maybe TRBD2 (6 bases). The CDR3 covers 17 residues. V shed 3 bases and J shed 3 bases, with 18 bases lying between them. Germline V gene sequence: CDR1 LGHNA, CDR2 YNFKEQ. The CDR3 region has the DNA TGTGCCAGCAGCCACGCCGTCGAGGGCGGGGTCTACAATGAGCAGTTCTTC. Protein sequence: CASSHAVEGGVYNEQFF.

This clonotype was observed many times. V and J are TRBV25-1 and TRBJ2-3, with 8 bases aligning to TRBD2. The germline V gene encodes CDR1 MGHDK and CDR2 SYGVNS. V lost 7 bases and J lost 4; bases outside the gene matches: 10. This CDR3 is 15 amino acids long. CDR3 in DNA: TGTGCCAGCACGCCCTACGGGGGGGGTGCAGATACGCAGTATTTT. Translation: CASTPYGGGADTQYF.

This clonotype has only a few counts. The rearrangement links TRBV20-1 to TRBJ2-1; D is possibly TRBD2 (6 bases). CDR3 size: 15 residues. Germline CDR1 DFQATT, CDR2 SNEGSKA (reference sequence). V lost 5 bases, J lost 1 base, and 15 bases lay in between. The CDR3 bases are TGCAGTGCTCACCGGGGGACGGTGTCCTACAATGAGCAGTTCTTC. As protein: CSAHRGTVSYNEQFF.

The table lists this clonotype with many counts. The genes are TRBV28 and TRBJ2-1; D is ambiguous. The length of the CDR3 is 18 residues. Trimming cost V 5 bases and J 0 bases, with 20 bases left between them. Germline CDR1 is MDHEN and CDR2 is SYDVKM. The CDR3 region has the DNA TGTGCCAGCAGTGGAGTGATGTTGACGGTGAGCTCCTACAATGAGCAGTTCTTC. Its translation is CASSGVMLTVSSYNEQFF.

This clonotype was counted at least ten times. The genes are TRBV29-1 and TRBJ2-5, with D unresolved. The V end was cut by 7 bases, the J end by 5 bases, with 11 bases between. Germline loops: CDR1 SQVTM, CDR2 ANQGSEA. This CDR3 has 11 amino acids. The CDR3 region is CSGGSMETQYF. The CDR3 DNA follows: TGCAGCGGGGGTAGTATGGAGACCCAGTACTTC. The full variable domain, rest sourced from reference TRBV29-1 and TRBJ2-5, is SAVISQKPSRDICQRGTSLTIQCQVDSQVTMMFWYRQQPGQSLTLIATANQGSEATYESGFVIDKFPISRPNLTFSTLTVSNMSPEDSSIYLCSGGSMETQYFGPGTRLLVL.